The 32 T cell receptor beta chains listed next were all sequenced from one sample in a study of T cells in Graves' hyperthyroidism and ophthalmopathy. Amplification of TCR beta CDR3 regions used RNA as the template. RT-PCR in the first round (using the HTBI primer set) targeted the TCR CDR3. TCRdb fed the multiplex PCR reads into MiXCR, producing one record per CDR3 protein. The table records over 200,000 distinct CDR3 sequences, around 19% of them present only once. Material: blood. These receptor sequences come from a man aged 35 to 55 with Graves' hyperthyroidism.

The chain links TRBV20-1 to TRBJ1-4; the D is unclear. V was cut by 4 bases and J by 5 bases, with 11 bases left in between. CDR1 DFQATT and CDR2 SNEGSKA come from the germline V gene (reference sequence). The CDR3 sequence is 13 residues long. The CDR3 DNA reads as TGCAGTGCTAATAGGCAGCCGAATGAAAAACTGTTTTTT. Amino acid sequence: CSANRQPNEKLFF.

Ten or more counts support this clonotype. This CDR3 reads CASSGDRGGTDTQYF. The CDR3 DNA sequence: TGTGCCAGCAGTGGGGACAGGGGTGGCACAGATACGCAGTATTTT. The V call is TRBV2, the J call TRBJ2-3; 10 bases are a match to TRBD1. CDR1 and CDR2 (germline): SNHLY, FYNNEI. The CDR3 is 15 residues long. V lost 4 bases to trimming and J lost 1 base; unmatched junction nucleotides: 2.

The J gene is TRBJ2-1, the V gene TRBV18; no reliable D call. Trimming shortened V by 4 bases and J by 9 bases, and 10 bases separated the two germline ends. Germline CDR1 is KGHSH and CDR2 is LQKENI. The CDR3 has 12 residues. CDR3 in DNA: TGTGCCAGCTCACGGCCCCAATCTGAGCAGTTCTTC. The encoded protein is CASSRPQSEQFF.

This clonotype was seen many times. V and J are TRBV30 and TRBJ1-2; D is unclear. The CDR3 spans 13 residues. V lost 3 bases and J lost 4, with 12 bases in between. Germline loops: CDR1 GTSNPN, CDR2 SVGIG (reference sequence). The CDR3 coding sequence is TGTGCCTGGAGGGAGGACGGTACCTATGGCTACACCTTC. It codes for CAWREDGTYGYTF.

This clonotype was observed at least ten times. The chain is built from TRBV20-1 and TRBJ2-3, with 11 nucleotides matching TRBD2. V shed 3 bases, J shed 1 base, and the junction held 3 bases outside the gene matches. In germline, CDR1 is DFQATT, CDR2 SNEGSKA (reference sequence). The CDR3 loop spans 15 amino acids. This CDR3 is CSASDSGGGTDTQYF. In DNA form, the CDR3 reads TGCAGTGCTAGTGATAGCGGGGGGGGCACAGATACGCAGTATTTT.

This clonotype has at least ten counts. The chain combines TRBV6-6 with TRBJ2-5, with D uncertain. CDR1 is MNHNY and CDR2 is SVGAGI in the germline V gene (reference sequence). The CDR3 runs to 15 residues. V lost 2 bases, J lost 4 bases, and 14 bases lay in between. The CDR3 is CASSYAPRIGETQYF. As DNA, the CDR3 is TGTGCCAGCAGTTACGCCCCCCGAATCGGAGAGACCCAGTACTTC.

This clonotype was found many times. The rearrangement uses TRBV3-1 and TRBJ2-1; 11 bases fit TRBD2. The CDR3 sequence is 17 residues long. Germline loops: CDR1 LGHDT, CDR2 YNNKEL (reference sequence). The V gene end was trimmed by 1 base and the J gene end by 5 bases; junction bases not matched to a gene: 7. The CDR3 loop is CASSQVLAGGGNNEQFF. In DNA, the CDR3 is TGTGCCAGCAGCCAAGTCCTAGCGGGGGGCGGGAACAATGAGCAGTTCTTC.

A few counts support this clonotype. The CDR3 bases are TGTGCCAGCAGCGTAGATAACGGGGGGTGGGAGACCCAGTACTTC. This codes for CASSVDNGGWETQYF. The chain combines TRBV9 with TRBJ2-5; 7 bases are shared with TRBD2. The CDR3 has 15 amino acids. CDR1 and CDR2 (germline): SGDLS, YYNGEE. The trim removed 0 bases at V and 5 bases at J, leaving 7 bases unmatched.

The V call is TRBV12-3 or TRBV12-4, the J call TRBJ2-5; D is uncertain. The CDR3 is 14 residues long. The V and J ends lost 2 bases and 5 bases respectively, with 12 bases between them. CDR3 in amino acids: CASSLPPKWETQYF. The CDR3 bases are TGTGCCAGCAGTTTACCTCCTAAGTGGGAGACCCAGTACTTC.

Ten or more counts support this clonotype. This sequence joins TRBV7-2 and TRBJ2-7; no definite D call. This CDR3 is 14 amino acids long. The germline CDR1 and CDR2 sequences are SGHTA and FQGNSA. V lost 7 bases, J lost 1 base, and 14 bases lay in between. The CDR3 coding sequence is TGTGCCAGCACCAAGTCCAGAACATCCTACGAGCAGTACTTC. Protein: CASTKSRTSYEQYF.

This chain uses TRBV7-2 with TRBJ2-7, with TRBD1 as a possible D gene (6 bases). The CDR3 spans 15 residues. The germline V gene encodes CDR1 SGHTA and CDR2 FQGNSA. Trimming cost V 5 bases and J 0 bases, with 14 bases left between them. CDR3 sequence (DNA): TGTGCCAGCAGCCTAGGGGGACGGATCTCCTACGAGCAGTACTTC. Its translation is CASSLGGRISYEQYF. The variable domain in full, completed from reference TRBV7-2 and TRBJ2-7, reads GAGVSQSPSNKVTEKGKDVELRCDPISGHTALYWYRQSLGQGLEFLIYFQGNSAPDKSGLPSDRFSAERTGGSVSTLTIQRTQQEDSAVYLCASSLGGRISYEQYFGPGTRLTVT.

The chain employs TRBV5-4 and TRBJ2-2; D is undetermined. Trimming shortened V by 4 bases and J by 0 bases, and 13 bases separated the two germline ends. The CDR3 is 16 residues long. Germline CDR1 SGHNT, CDR2 YYREEE (reference sequence). The CDR3 DNA follows: TGTGCCAGCAGCCTAGGACCACATACGAACACCGGGGAGCTGTTTTTT. Amino acid sequence: CASSLGPHTNTGELFF.

This clonotype was counted at least ten times. V usage is TRBV7-9 and J usage is TRBJ2-3, with D possibly matching TRBD2 (6 bases). This CDR3 is 15 amino acids long. The germline gives CDR1 SEHNR, CDR2 FQNEAQ (reference sequence). Trimming left V 2 bases short and J 2 bases short, with 11 bases between. Here the CDR3 reads CASSLQGLFTDTQYF. DNA of the CDR3: TGTGCCAGCAGCTTACAGGGACTCTTCACAGATACGCAGTATTTT.

The chain couples TRBV30 to TRBJ1-1, with D tentatively TRBD1 (5 bases). V dropped 5 bases and J dropped 8 bases, with 18 bases sitting between them. The germline CDR1 and CDR2 sequences are GTSNPN and SVGIG (reference sequence). The CDR3 is 13 residues long. CDR3 protein: CAWCSQGGVEAFF. The CDR3, as DNA: TGTGCCTGGTGCAGTCAGGGAGGAGTCGAAGCTTTCTTT.

This clonotype was observed at least ten times. The V and J genes are TRBV20-1 and TRBJ1-6; weak D call: TRBD1 (5 bases). Trimming removed 3 bases from V and 7 bases from J, with 10 bases in between. Germline values: CDR1 DFQATT, CDR2 SNEGSKA (reference sequence). The CDR3 runs to 13 residues. The CDR3 nucleotides read TGCAGTGCTAGTGGGGCCCCAAATTCACCCCTCCACTTT. Encoded protein: CSASGAPNSPLHF.

This clonotype has ten or more counts. The chain is built from TRBV6-1 and TRBJ1-4; maybe TRBD1 (5 bases). CDR1 and CDR2 from the germline V gene are MNHNS and SASEGT. V lost 5 bases and J lost 6, with 16 bases in between. CDR3 length: 15 amino acids. For the CDR3, the DNA is TGTGCCAGCAGTCCATATCCCGGGGGAGATGAAAAACTGTTTTTT. This sequence encodes CASSPYPGGDEKLFF.

This clonotype was counted between two and nine times. This may come from a read error, since a much larger clone is one base off. The chain uses TRBV29-1 and TRBJ1-2; D is unclear. Trimming cost V 2 bases and J 2 bases, with 3 bases left between them. The germline CDR1 and CDR2 sequences are SQVTM and ANQGSEA. The CDR3 sequence is 11 residues long. CDR3 amino acids: CSVETNYGYTF. The CDR3 region has the DNA TGCAGCGTTGAAACGAACTATGGCTACACCTTC.

This clonotype has a count of ten or more. J is TRBJ2-1 and V is TRBV27, with D tentatively TRBD1 (5 bases). The CDR3 has 15 amino acids. Trimming shortened V by 6 bases and J by 7 bases, and 19 bases separated the two germline ends. Germline V gene lookup returns CDR1 MNHEY and CDR2 SMNVEV (reference sequence). The CDR3, as DNA: TGTGCCAGCAGGGGTACGTGGGGCGCAGCGAATGAGCAGTTCTTC. It encodes CASRGTWGAANEQFF.

This clonotype was counted at least ten times. This rearrangement joins TRBV7-9 to TRBJ2-7; tentative D call: TRBD1 (6 bases). Between the trimmed V and J ends, which lost 5 bases and 4 bases, there was a span of 12 bases. This CDR3 region has 13 residues. Germline CDR1 and CDR2: SEHNR and FQNEAQ (reference sequence). CDR3 nucleotides: TGTGCCAGCAGCAAGGGGACATTATACGAGCAGTACTTC. Translating gives CASSKGTLYEQYF.

The chain recombines TRBV2 with TRBJ1-1; 10 positions agree with TRBD1. This CDR3 comprises 15 residues. Germline CDR1 and CDR2: SNHLY and FYNNEI. V shed 8 bases and J 3 bases; nucleotides not matched to a gene: 9. CDR3 loop: CASQRTGGRDTEAFF. The DNA for the CDR3 is TGTGCCAGCCAAAGGACAGGGGGTCGGGACACTGAAGCTTTCTTT.

This clonotype was found many times. Here the CDR3 reads CASSLYQGDNTDTQYF. The DNA for the CDR3 is TGTGCCAGCAGCCTATATCAGGGAGATAACACAGATACGCAGTATTTT. The chain recombines TRBV7-9 with TRBJ2-3; D possibly uses TRBD1 or TRBD2 (5 bases each). Between the trimmed V and J ends, which lost 5 bases and 2 bases, there was a span of 17 bases. The CDR3 consists of 16 residues. The germline CDR1 and CDR2 sequences are SEHNR and FQNEAQ (reference sequence).

V is TRBV7-2 and J is TRBJ2-3; D unclear. Germline assignment: CDR1 SGHTA and CDR2 FQGNSA. Deletions cut 2 bases from V and 2 bases from J, with 11 bases between. This CDR3 has 15 amino acids. In DNA form, the CDR3 reads TGTGCCAGCAGCTTAATGGCTAGTTTCACAGATACGCAGTATTTT. Encoded protein: CASSLMASFTDTQYF.

Only a few counts were recorded for this clonotype. The genes are TRBV20-1 and TRBJ2-7, with D tentatively TRBD2 (7 bases). V was cut by 2 bases and J by 5 bases, with 16 bases left in between. Germline CDR1 reads DFQATT; CDR2 reads SNEGSKA (reference sequence). CDR3 size: 14 residues. This CDR3 reads CSARLRGGLDEQYF. The CDR3 coding sequence is TGCAGTGCTAGACTTAGGGGGGGGCTGGACGAGCAGTACTTC.

The chain's CDR3 is CASSSLSGQPQHF. As DNA, the CDR3 is TGTGCCAGCAGTTCCCTATCAGGACAGCCCCAGCATTTT. The rearrangement links TRBV6-5 to TRBJ1-5, with D hard to call. The CDR3 has 13 amino acids. Trimming shortened V by 4 bases and J by 7 bases, and 11 bases separated the two germline ends. Germline values: CDR1 MNHEY, CDR2 SVGAGI.

This clonotype was recorded a few times. The chain recombines TRBV6-2 or TRBV6-3 with TRBJ2-3; the D gene is possibly TRBD1 (5 bases). The CDR3 has 16 amino acids. Germline CDR1 and CDR2: MNHEY and SVGEGT. Trimming removed 5 bases from V and 3 bases from J, with 18 bases in between. The CDR3, as DNA: TGTGCCAGCAGTAAAATGGACACCCTACGTACAGATACGCAGTATTTT. Amino acids: CASSKMDTLRTDTQYF.

This clonotype was seen at least ten times. The V and J genes are TRBV7-9 and TRBJ2-5; either TRBD1 or TRBD2 may supply D (5 bases each). The germline V gene has CDR1 SEHNR and CDR2 FQNEAQ (reference sequence). The CDR3 length is 13 residues. Trimming removed 10 bases at V and 5 bases at J, with 17 bases between. The CDR3 is CAMGRESGETQYF. CDR3 nucleotide sequence: TGTGCCATGGGACGCGAGTCCGGGGAGACCCAGTACTTC.

V usage is TRBV29-1 and J usage is TRBJ2-1; D may be TRBD2 (6 bases). Trimming took off 7 bases at V and 1 base at J, with 11 bases between the two ends. The CDR3 runs to 13 residues. CDR1 SQVTM and CDR2 ANQGSEA come from the germline V gene. CDR3 sequence: CSGTGTSYNEQFF. DNA for the CDR3: TGCAGCGGCACCGGGACTTCCTACAATGAGCAGTTCTTC.

The chain joins TRBV29-1 to TRBJ1-5; D perhaps matches TRBD1 (5 bases). The V end was cut by 5 bases, the J end by 0 bases, with 8 bases between. The CDR3 sequence is 13 residues long. Per the germline V gene, CDR1 is SQVTM and CDR2 is ANQGSEA. As DNA, the CDR3 is TGCAGCGTTTCGACAGATAGCAATCAGCCCCAGCATTTT. This sequence encodes CSVSTDSNQPQHF.

The rearrangement joins TRBV5-1 to TRBJ1-3; TRBD1 aligns across 9 bases. V lost 4 bases to trimming and J lost 6 bases; unmatched junction nucleotides: 8. In germline, CDR1 is SGHRS, CDR2 YFSETQ. The CDR3 is 15 amino acids. DNA for the CDR3: TGCGCCAGCAGCCCCGTTACAGGGGGCTTAAACACCATATATTTT. This codes for CASSPVTGGLNTIYF.

This clonotype was found a few times. V gene TRBV12-3 or TRBV12-4 combines with J gene TRBJ1-2; the D gene is possibly TRBD1 (6 bases). With 4 bases removed from V and 6 bases from J, the gap between germline ends came to 18 bases. The CDR3 runs 15 residues. CDR3 region: CASSWQTGALNGYTF. CDR3 DNA sequence: TGTGCCAGCAGTTGGCAGACAGGAGCGTTAAATGGCTACACCTTC.

This clonotype was observed at least ten times. V usage is TRBV29-1 and J usage is TRBJ2-7; 12 positions agree with TRBD1. J gave up 6 bases and V 6 bases, and 9 bases lay outside the gene matches. CDR1 and CDR2 from the germline V gene are SQVTM and ANQGSEA. The CDR3 totals 14 residues. The CDR3, as DNA: TGCAGCGTCGCAGAGGGGACAGGGGGCAGCGAGCAGTACTTC. It yields the protein CSVAEGTGGSEQYF.

This clonotype was seen ten or more times. This sequence joins TRBV12-3 or TRBV12-4 and TRBJ2-7, with D unresolved. Trimming took 3 bases from V and 0 from J, leaving 9 bases between them. The CDR3 sequence is 14 residues long. This CDR3 is CASSFGLSSYEQYF. CDR3 in DNA: TGTGCCAGCAGTTTTGGGCTATCCTCCTACGAGCAGTACTTC.